The 5 T cell receptor beta chains reported below all come from one sample, sequenced in a study of T-cell memory formation after mild COVID-19 (dated by TCRdb to 2020 to 2023). To prepare the library, 5' RACE was applied. Data came from an Illumina NovaSeq 6000. TCRdb reanalyzed the raw reads on its own, using fastp at Q25 for trimming and MiXCR for clone calling, and kept in-frame beta chains. When rows share a CDR3 protein, they turn into one entry using the most common DNA and genes. For this sample the table gives around 140,000 distinct CDR3 sequences, of which under 25% were detected only once. The leading ten clones occupy 2% to 2.5% of the sample. The sample comprised PBMCs or a T cell subset sorted from them (not recorded which). The receptors were sampled from an adult woman who had mild COVID-19 (a few samples of this study predate the infection). The sample titles of this study are shuffled in the database, so cell type and time point are left out; the donor was told from shared clones.

This chain uses TRBV5-5 with TRBJ2-3, with a weak D call TRBD2 (5 bases). From germline, CDR1 is SGHKS and CDR2 YYEKEE (reference sequence). V gave up 4 bases and J gave up 6 bases, with 12 bases separating them. CDR3 length equals 13 residues. The CDR3 DNA is TGTGCCAGCAGCCTACAGCGGTCGGATACGCAGTATTTT. This sequence encodes CASSLQRSDTQYF.

The genes are TRBV7-6 and TRBJ2-7; 7 bases map to TRBD1. The CDR3 consists of 14 residues. J gave up 2 bases and V 1 base, and 2 bases lay outside the gene matches. Germline CDR1 SGHVS, CDR2 FNYEAQ. In DNA, the CDR3 is TGTGCCAGCAGCTTAGACCAGGGGGCCTACGAGCAGTACTTC. This gives the protein CASSLDQGAYEQYF.

The gene calls are TRBV10-3 and TRBJ2-2; D might be TRBD1 (5 bases). The V end was cut by 0 bases, the J end by 5 bases, with 13 bases between. The CDR3 is 16 amino acids. Germline values: CDR1 ENHRY, CDR2 SYGVKD. This CDR3 reads CAISESSAGRTGELFF. In DNA form, the CDR3 reads TGTGCCATCAGTGAGTCGAGTGCAGGGCGGACCGGGGAGCTGTTTTTT.

This clonotype has just a few counts. The chain is built from TRBV6-5 and TRBJ2-7; unclear D gene. The CDR3 has 11 residues. Deletions cut 6 bases from V and 3 bases from J, with 6 bases between. CDR1 MNHEY and CDR2 SVGAGI come from the germline V gene. CDR3 protein: CASRHSYEQYF. The CDR3 bases are TGTGCCAGCAGACACAGCTACGAGCAGTACTTC.

This clonotype was seen only a few times. The chain is built from TRBV5-1 and TRBJ2-1; 13 bases are a match to TRBD2. CDR3 size: 16 residues. J gave up 4 bases and V 4 bases, and 5 bases lay outside the gene matches. The germline V gene encodes CDR1 SGHRS and CDR2 YFSETQ. The DNA for the CDR3 is TGCGCCAGCAGCAAGCCACTAGCGGGAGGGTACAATGAGCAGTTCTTC. Amino acid sequence: CASSKPLAGGYNEQFF.